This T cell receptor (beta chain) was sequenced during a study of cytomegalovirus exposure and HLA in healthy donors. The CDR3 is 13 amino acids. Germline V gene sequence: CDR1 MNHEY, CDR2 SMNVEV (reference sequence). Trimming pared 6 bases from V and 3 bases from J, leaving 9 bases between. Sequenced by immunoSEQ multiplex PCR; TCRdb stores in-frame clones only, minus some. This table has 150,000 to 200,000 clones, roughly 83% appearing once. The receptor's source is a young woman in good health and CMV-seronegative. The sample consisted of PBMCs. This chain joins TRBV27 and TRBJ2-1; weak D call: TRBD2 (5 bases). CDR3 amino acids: CASRGRGYNEQFF. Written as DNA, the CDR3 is TGTGCCAGCAGAGGACGGGGCTACAATGAGCAGTTCTTC.